Listed below are T cell receptor beta chains from one sample, sequenced in a study of metastatic and nonmetastatic thyroid tumors. From the PCR reads, TCRdb re-called clones with MiXCR. The top ten hold roughly a sixth of the sample, which has about 4,900 clones, 25% to 30% seen once. The sequenced sample was adjacent normal tissue. These TCRs come from a female donor with papillary thyroid cancer or a benign thyroid nodule (not recorded which). Some clones in this sample may be carry-over from other donors' samples. Both conserved end residues are part of each CDR3. The D gene is left open where the match is weak. The size of a clone is reported for some rows only, either as once, few or many, or as a class for expanded clones.

len	abundance	d_gene	v_gene	j_gene	CDR3nt	CDR3aa
15	.	.	TRBV5-1	TRBJ1-3	TGCGCCAGCAGCCCCGAGCAGTCCGAGGCAAACACCATATATTTT	CASSPEQSEANTIYF
13	.	.	TRBV30	TRBJ1-5	TGTGCCTGGAGTGTTGGGGGAAACCAGCCCCAGCATTTT	CAWSVGGNQPQHF
15	.	TRBD2	TRBV5-1	TRBJ2-7	TGCGCCAGCAGCTTGGGCGGGAGTATCTCCTACGAGCAGTACTTC	CASSLGGSISYEQYF
14	.	.	TRBV27	TRBJ2-7	TGTGCCAGCAGTTCCGGCCAGGCCTCCTACGAGCAGTACTTC	CASSSGQASYEQYF
14	large	.	TRBV6-1	TRBJ2-1	TGTGCCAGCAGTTCCGGGATCCACGGCAATGAGCAGTTCTTC	CASSSGIHGNEQFF
14	.	TRBD2	TRBV29-1	TRBJ2-1	TGCAGCGTGGGCGGACTAGCGTCCTACAATGAGCAGTTCTTC	CSVGGLASYNEQFF
14	.	TRBD1	TRBV19	TRBJ1-5	TGTGCCAGTAGTGTGGGACAGAGCTATCAGCCCCAGCATTTT	CASSVGQSYQPQHF
22	.	TRBD2	TRBV27	TRBJ2-5	TGTGCCAGCAGTTTATACCCCTCGGGACTAGCGGGAGTGGCCCTTTCTCAAGAGACCCAGTACTTC	CASSLYPSGLAGVALSQETQYF
15	few	TRBD1	TRBV28	TRBJ1-1	TGTGCCAGCAGACGAAGACAGGGGGTCGCCACTGAAGCTTTCTTT	CASRRRQGVATEAFF
13	medium-sized	.	TRBV14	TRBJ1-2	TGTGCCAGCAGCCGGGCAGGCGAACATGGCTACACCTTC	CASSRAGEHGYTF
16	.	.	TRBV5-1	TRBJ2-7	TGCGCCAGCAGCTTGGCTGGACCTTCCACCTCCTACGAGCAGTACTTC	CASSLAGPSTSYEQYF
16	few	.	TRBV6-1	TRBJ2-1	TGTGCCAGCAGTGCATGGGTGGGCGGGTCCTACAATGAGCAGTTCTTC	CASSAWVGGSYNEQFF
15	.	TRBD1	TRBV5-1	TRBJ2-1	TGCGCCAGCAGCGCCGGGACAGGGGTTTACAATGAGCAGTTCTTC	CASSAGTGVYNEQFF
14	few	TRBD2	TRBV6-1	TRBJ2-7	TGTGCCAGCAAGGGTTCGGGAGGGCCCTACGAGCAGTACTTC	CASKGSGGPYEQYF
14	.	.	TRBV7-8	TRBJ1-2	TGTGCCAGCAGCTCTCGATCGGGCATTCAGTCCTACACCTTC	CASSSRSGIQSYTF
14	.	.	TRBV6-2/TRBV6-3	TRBJ2-3	TGTGCCAGCAGTTACTCGATGTCGTCGGATACGCAGTATTTT	CASSYSMSSDTQYF
13	large	TRBD2	TRBV6-1	TRBJ2-4	TGTGCCAGCAGTAGCGGGACTGCGGCCATTCAGTACTTC	CASSSGTAAIQYF
15	.	TRBD2	TRBV12-3/TRBV12-4	TRBJ2-1	TGTGCCAGCAGCCCACGGGCGGGAGGATACAATGAGCAGTTCTTC	CASSPRAGGYNEQFF
14	.	.	TRBV6-1	TRBJ1-1	TGTGCCGGCGCAATAGGGTGTACGAACACTGAAGCTTTCTTT	CAGAIGCTNTEAFF
14	.	.	TRBV27	TRBJ2-7	TGTGCCAGCAGTTCCTCTGTCTCGGGAAACGAGCAGTACTTC	CASSSSVSGNEQYF
13	few	.	TRBV28	TRBJ1-6	TGTGCCAGCTCCCGGGAGGGGAATTCACCACTCCACTTC	CASSREGNSPLHF
12	few	.	TRBV6-1	TRBJ2-7	TGTGCCAGCAGTGAAAACAAGATCGAGCAGTACTTC	CASSENKIEQYF
14	few	.	TRBV12-3/TRBV12-4	TRBJ2-7	TGTGCCAGCAGTTGGGGTAGCGAAGCTTACGAGCAGTACTTC	CASSWGSEAYEQYF
17	many	TRBD2	TRBV19	TRBJ2-5	TGTGCCAGTACAGGGTGGTCTAGCGGCAGAGAGGGAGAGACCCAGTACTTC	CASTGWSSGREGETQYF
13	medium-sized	.	TRBV7-6	TRBJ2-1	TGTGCCAGCAGCCCAGACTCGTACAATGAGCAGTTCTTC	CASSPDSYNEQFF
13	medium-sized	.	TRBV20-1	TRBJ2-7	TGCAGTGCTAGAGATTGGGGCAGCTACGAGCAGTACTTC	CSARDWGSYEQYF
15	.	TRBD2	TRBV6-2/TRBV6-3	TRBJ2-2	TGTGCCAGCAGTTACTTCACCTTGGGGAGCGGGGAGCCGTTTTTT	CASSYFTLGSGEPFF
14	.	.	TRBV27	TRBJ2-5	TGTGCCAGCAGTCGTCGGAGCGCCCTAGAGACCCAGTACTTC	CASSRRSALETQYF
13	medium-sized	.	TRBV29-1	TRBJ2-1	TGCAGCGGCCGGGGACTGGACTACAATGAGCAGTTCTTC	CSGRGLDYNEQFF
13	few	TRBD1	TRBV6-1	TRBJ1-2	TGTGCCAGCAGTATCCGGGACAGACATGGCTACACCTTC	CASSIRDRHGYTF
15	.	.	TRBV10-2	TRBJ2-2	TGCGCCAGCAGTGTACGGAGTGGATCTTCCGGGGAGCTGTTTTTT	CASSVRSGSSGELFF
14	large	TRBD1	TRBV6-1	TRBJ1-1	TGTGCCGCCTCGGGACAGGCCTTGGCCACTGAAGCTTTCTTT	CAASGQALATEAFF
16	.	.	TRBV6-2/TRBV6-3	TRBJ1-1	TGTGCCAGCAGCCCCGCTGATGCGGGAAAGAGCACTGAATCCTTCTTT	CASSPADAGKSTESFF
14	large	.	TRBV6-1	TRBJ1-6	TGTGCCAGCAGCCCCGCGCGGGCGGGACCACCCCTCCACTTT	CASSPARAGPPLHF
14	.	TRBD1	TRBV7-3	TRBJ1-4	TGTGCCAGCAGCTTAGGGGCAGGGGGCGGAAAACTGTTTTTT	CASSLGAGGGKLFF
15	few	TRBD2	TRBV12-3/TRBV12-4	TRBJ2-1	TGTGCCAGCAGTTTCCTTACTAGCGGGAGTAATGAGCAGTTCTTC	CASSFLTSGSNEQFF
13	.	.	TRBV30	TRBJ1-2	TGTGCCTGGAGTAGAGGGATGAAATTTGGCTACACCTTC	CAWSRGMKFGYTF
13	.	.	TRBV30	TRBJ2-1	TGTGCCTGGAGTTCTACCCCAGATAGTGAGCAGTTCTTC	CAWSSTPDSEQFF
15	few	.	TRBV2	TRBJ2-7	TGTGCCAGCAGACAACAGGGATTTGGCTCCTACGAGCAGTACTTC	CASRQQGFGSYEQYF
17	medium-sized	.	TRBV13	TRBJ1-1	TGTGCCAGCAGATCAGACCTCCGGGATGGAGGGGGCACTGAAGCTTTCTTT	CASRSDLRDGGGTEAFF
13	few	.	TRBV6-1	TRBJ2-7	TGTGCCAGCGGGCCCCGGGGTTCCTACGAGCAGTACTTC	CASGPRGSYEQYF
16	.	TRBD2	TRBV12-3/TRBV12-4	TRBJ2-1	TGTGCCAGCAGTACATCCCTAGCGGGAGACGACAATGAGCAGTTCTTC	CASSTSLAGDDNEQFF
19	medium-sized	TRBD2	TRBV27	TRBJ2-1	TGTGCCAGCAGTTTAAGGGGCCTAGCGGGCCGCTCTACGGGGAATGAGCAGTTCTTC	CASSLRGLAGRSTGNEQFF
14	.	TRBD1	TRBV7-3	TRBJ2-5	TGTGCCAGCGGGACAGGGGCTTGGTGGGAGACCCAGTACTTC	CASGTGAWWETQYF
12	large	TRBD2	TRBV2	TRBJ2-7	TGTGCCAGCACTAGCGGCGGGAGCGAGCAGTACTTC	CASTSGGSEQYF
11	.	.	TRBV24-1	TRBJ2-1	TGTGCCACCAGCCTCTGGGATGAGCAGTTCTTC	CATSLWDEQFF
17	few	TRBD2	TRBV6-5	TRBJ2-7	TGTGCCAGCAGTTACGTACTAGCGGGAGTCAGCTCCTACGAGCAGTACTTC	CASSYVLAGVSSYEQYF
18	many	.	TRBV7-3	TRBJ2-6	TGTGCCAGCAGCTCCCCGCGTGGGGAGATCACTGGGGCCAACGTCCTGACTTTC	CASSSPRGEITGANVLTF
11	.	.	TRBV12-3/TRBV12-4	TRBJ2-5	TGTGCCAGCAGGGAGAGGGAGACCCAGTACTTC	CASRERETQYF
17	.	TRBD2	TRBV20-1	TRBJ2-2	TGCAGTGCTAGAGACCTCGGGAAAAGCGGGAGTACCGGGGAGCTGTTTTTT	CSARDLGKSGSTGELFF
15	few	TRBD1	TRBV28	TRBJ2-7	TGTGCCAGCAGTCACTCCGGGACAGTGTCCTACGAGCAGTACTTC	CASSHSGTVSYEQYF
17	.	.	TRBV6-2/TRBV6-3	TRBJ1-2	TGTGCCAGCAGTTACGGAGCCTCTGGGCAGGGGATTTGGGGCTACACCTTC	CASSYGASGQGIWGYTF
13	many	.	TRBV18	TRBJ2-1	TGTGCCAGCTCGCCGGGACGGGGCGATGAGCAGTTCTTC	CASSPGRGDEQFF
14	few	.	TRBV6-1	TRBJ2-2	TGTGCCAGCAGTGAAGGTGGGGGGAGCGGGGAGCTGTTTTTT	CASSEGGGSGELFF